This T cell receptor beta chain appears in the sequencing data of a study of beta chain features in type 1 diabetes. This clone was seen a few times. Reverse transcription of all isolated RNA meant that expressed TCRB transcripts were sequenced. Naive, central memory and regulatory T cell samples yielded about 3.57 million reads on average. TCRdb keeps only in-frame clones here, not all; method: immunoSEQ multiplex PCR. Among 200,000 to 250,000 clones listed, 13% to 15% were seen once. V dropped 4 bases and J dropped 2; count of bases not matched to a gene: 6. Germline CDR1 and CDR2: SGHNT and YYREEE (reference sequence). There are 14 residues in the CDR3.

This receptor was obtained from a woman between 35 and 50 years old in good health. The chain uses TRBV5-4 and TRBJ2-7; 7 bases match TRBD1. The source material was naive CD4+ T cells from blood. CDR3 nucleotide sequence: TGTGCCAGCAGCACCGGACAGGCCACCTACGAGCAGTACTTC. It codes for CASSTGQATYEQYF. The variable domain in full, with the rest retrieved from reference TRBV5-4 and TRBJ2-7, is ETGVTQSPTHLIKTRGQQVTLRCSSQSGHNTVSWYQQALGQGPQFIFQYYREEENGRGNFPPRFSGLQFPNYSSELNVNALELDDSALYLCASSTGQATYEQYFGPGTRLTVT.